This TCR beta chain originates from a study of blood T cells in healthy people across ages. Germline lookup yields CDR1 LGHDT and CDR2 YNNKEL (reference sequence). Trimming took 2 bases from V and 1 from J, leaving 6 bases between them. The CDR3 loop spans 13 amino acids. Then a second PCR, running roughly 7 to 11 cycles, was carried out with a sample-barcoded 5' primer and a J-beta primer mix. TCRdb independently ran MiXCR on the 5' RACE reads; one entry per CDR3 protein. Of roughly 700,000 distinct CDR3 sequences listed, more than 40% were seen once; the top ten hold 30% to 40%. The chain has TRBV3-1 and TRBJ2-7; D may be TRBD1 (5 bases). The receptor's source is a woman aged 60 to 75 in good health. Sequenced: blood. The CDR3 loop reads CASSQRQSYEQYF. The CDR3, as DNA: TGTGCCAGCAGCCAACGACAGTCCTACGAGCAGTACTTC.